This TCR beta chain stems from a study of T-cell reconstitution after alpha-beta-depleted transplantation in children. In this sample, this clonotype turned up a few times. TCRbeta library preparation incorporated unique molecular identifiers. TCRdb called the PCR reads again in MiXCR, with one record for every CDR3 protein. This table has just under 550,000 distinct CDR3 sequences, 15% to 20% appearing once. V dropped 7 bases and J dropped 0; count of bases not matched to a gene: 14. The V gene's germline CDR1 is MNHNS and CDR2 SASEGT. CDR3 length: 18 residues. The sequences come from PBMCs from the stem cell graft donor, collected from the stem cell graft. This clonotype was sampled from a human donor who donated a stem cell graft to a child with acute lymphoblastic leukemia. The chain employs TRBV6-1 and TRBJ2-7; 11 bases are a match to TRBD1. CDR3 coding DNA: TGTGCCAGCACCACCCTCCACCTTGGGACAGGGGGCTCCTACGAGCAGTACTTC. It translates to CASTTLHLGTGGSYEQYF.